Listed below are T cell receptor beta chains from one sample, sequenced in a study of breast tumors, draining lymph nodes, adjacent tissues. TCRdb ran MiXCR on the multiplex PCR reads and lists one entry per CDR3 protein. This table has about 200,000 distinct CDR3 sequences, 34% appearing once. Sequencing used axillary lymph node tissue. The source is a female donor with breast cancer. Some clones in this sample may be carry-over from other donors' samples. Both conserved end residues are part of each CDR3. The D gene is left open where the match is weak. Size is stated for part of the rows, as once, few or many counts, or as a class when the clone is expanded.

>-|TRBD1|TRBJ2-7|TRBV7-9
TGTGCCAGCAGCTTAACCAGGGACAGGGGCTACGAGCAGTACTTC
CASSLTRDRGYEQYF
>-|-|TRBJ1-1|TRBV19
TGTGCCAGTAGTAGGGCATTTAACACTGAAGCTTTCTTT
CASSRAFNTEAFF
>-|-|TRBJ1-2|TRBV5-1
TGCGCCAGCAGCTTGGCCCAGTGCCCCTGCCTGGATGGCTACACCTTC
CASSLAQCPCLDGYTF
>-|TRBD1|TRBJ2-3|TRBV15
TGTGCCACCAGCAGAGCCCGGGACAGGGGCTACAATGAGCAGTATTTT
CATSRARDRGYNEQYF
>-|TRBD1|TRBJ1-1|TRBV2
TGTGCCAGCAGGTCTCAACAGGGGGTATTCACTGAAGCTTTCTTT
CASRSQQGVFTEAFF
>-|-|TRBJ2-1|TRBV6-1
TGTGCCGGCAGTCACATCTACAATGAGCAGTTCTTC
CAGSHIYNEQFF
>many|-|TRBJ1-2|TRBV2
TGTGCCAGCAGTGAGCGGCACGGAGGCGGTTATGGCTACACCTTC
CASSERHGGGYGYTF
>few|-|TRBJ2-2|TRBV18
TGTGCCAGCTCACCGTCGCCGGCTGGGAGCGCCGGGGAGCTGTTTTTT
CASSPSPAGSAGELFF
>-|TRBD1|TRBJ2-5|TRBV11-2
TGTGCCAGCAGCTCCTCGATTACAGGGGGCTCGGAGACCCAGTACTTC
CASSSSITGGSETQYF
>many|-|TRBJ2-3|TRBV6-1
TGTGCCAGCAGTGCGTCTTTCAGCACAGATACGCAGTATTTT
CASSASFSTDTQYF
>many|-|TRBJ2-2|TRBV7-8
TGTGCCAGCAGCTTAGGTTTTGGGGGGGAGCTGTTTTTT
CASSLGFGGELFF
>many|TRBD2|TRBJ2-4|TRBV2
TGTGCCAGCGGTACTAGCGGGGGGTCGAACATTCAGTACTTC
CASGTSGGSNIQYF
>many|TRBD2|TRBJ2-3|TRBV2
TGTGCCAGCAGAGGGACTAGCGGGAGGGCTGCAGATACGCAGTATTTT
CASRGTSGRAADTQYF
>-|TRBD1|TRBJ1-6|TRBV7-9
TGTGCCAGCGGCCGGACAGGGAGCAATTCACCCCTCCACTTT
CASGRTGSNSPLHF
>few|-|TRBJ2-1|TRBV11-3
TGTGCCAGCAGCTTATATTTGGGGAGCAATGAGCAGTTCTTC
CASSLYLGSNEQFF
>many|TRBD2|TRBJ2-1|TRBV7-3
TGTGCCAGCAGCTTCACCGGGACTAGTACTTACAATGAGCAGTTCTTC
CASSFTGTSTYNEQFF
>many|TRBD1|TRBJ2-5|TRBV20-1
TGCAGTGCTAGAGATCACCGGGACAGGGGGCGAGAGACCCAGTACTTC
CSARDHRDRGRETQYF
>-|-|TRBJ2-3|TRBV5-6
TGTGCCAGCAGCTGGGCCCGGACAGTTAGCACAGATACGCAGTATTTT
CASSWARTVSTDTQYF
>-|-|TRBJ2-5|TRBV19
TGTGCCAGTAGTATAGCTGGGGGCTTGGCGACCCAGTACTTC
CASSIAGGLATQYF
>many|-|TRBJ2-3|TRBV3-1
TGTGCCAGCAGCCAGGACAGCATCACAGATACGCAGTATTTT
CASSQDSITDTQYF
>few|TRBD2|TRBJ2-3|TRBV28
TGTGCCAGCAGTCAGGAATTGGGGACTAGCGGGAGAGCAGATACGCAGTATTTT
CASSQELGTSGRADTQYF
>many|TRBD1|TRBJ1-2|TRBV9
TGTGCCAGCAGCGCCTTCCAGGGGACAGGGGGCGGTCAGTACTATGGCTACACCTTC
CASSAFQGTGGGQYYGYTF
>-|-|TRBJ2-2|TRBV11-2
TGTGCCAGCAGCCAAGATCTTCAGGGGGGCACCGGGGAGCTGTTTTTT
CASSQDLQGGTGELFF
>few|-|TRBJ1-4|TRBV12-3/TRBV12-4
TGTGCCAGCAGTCTACGAGAGGGATACCCCGGTAATGAAAAACTGTTTTTT
CASSLREGYPGNEKLFF
>-|-|TRBJ2-7|TRBV4-2
TGTGCCAGCAGCCAAAACCGGGACAAATCCTACGAGCAGTACTTC
CASSQNRDKSYEQYF
>-|-|TRBJ1-4|TRBV20-1
TGCAGTGCTGCGGGCGGGAATTGGGCTAATGAAAAACTGTTTTTT
CSAAGGNWANEKLFF
>few|-|TRBJ1-3|TRBV30
TGTGCCTGGAGTGTAGGACTTTTGAGGGAAGGATTTGCAAACACCATATATTTT
CAWSVGLLREGFANTIYF
>few|-|TRBJ2-3|TRBV4-1
TGCGCCAGCAGCCAAGAGCGGGGGCAGGGAGATACGCAGTATTTT
CASSQERGQGDTQYF
>-|-|TRBJ2-1|TRBV24-1
TGTGCCACCAGTGATTTTAAGGTACGGGAGCAGTTCTTC
CATSDFKVREQFF
>once|-|TRBJ1-1|TRBV20-1
TGCAGACCTATCTCCGGTACAGTAAACACTGAAGCTTTCTTT
CRPISGTVNTEAFF
>many|-|TRBJ2-3|TRBV7-9
TGTGCCAGCAGCTTTAGTGACCACACAGATACGCAGTATTTT
CASSFSDHTDTQYF
>few|-|TRBJ2-4|TRBV20-1
TGCAGTGCTAGTCTAGGACAGCACCTAGCCAAAAACATTCAGTACTTC
CSASLGQHLAKNIQYF
>many|TRBD1|TRBJ1-2|TRBV10-3
TGTGCCATCAAGGGGACAGACTCTAACTATGGCTACACCTTC
CAIKGTDSNYGYTF
>many|-|TRBJ2-1|TRBV20-1
TGCAGTGCTAGAGATGGCTTTAGCCCCTACAATGAGCAGTTCTTC
CSARDGFSPYNEQFF
>many|-|TRBJ1-2|TRBV2
TGTGCCAGCAGTTTCGTGGGGGAGAAGAACTATGGCTACACCTTC
CASSFVGEKNYGYTF
>many|-|TRBJ2-7|TRBV30
TGTGCCTGGGCCGGTAGCTACGAGCAGTACTTC
CAWAGSYEQYF
>few|TRBD1|TRBJ1-1|TRBV7-8
TGTGCCAGCAGCAGTACAGGGGGCACGGCTGAAGCTTTCTTT
CASSSTGGTAEAFF
>many|TRBD1|TRBJ2-3|TRBV5-1
TGCGCCAGCAGCCCGCGGGACAGGGTCGGGGATACGCAGTATTTT
CASSPRDRVGDTQYF
>many|-|TRBJ1-2|TRBV5-1
TGCGCCAGCAGCGTGGCAAGTACTGACTATGGCTACACCTTC
CASSVASTDYGYTF
>many|-|TRBJ2-7|TRBV5-1
TGCGCCAGCAGCTGGGGGCCAGGAGGGGAGGCCGAGCAGTACTTC
CASSWGPGGEAEQYF
>medium-sized|TRBD2|TRBJ2-5|TRBV7-2
TGTGCCAGCAGCTCACGATTAGCGGGAGGTGGAGAGACCCAGTACTTC
CASSSRLAGGGETQYF
>many|TRBD1|TRBJ2-5|TRBV6-5
TGTGCCAGCAGTTATCAAGGACAGGGGGTAGAGACCCAGTACTTC
CASSYQGQGVETQYF
>many|-|TRBJ2-7|TRBV20-1
TGCAGTGCTAGAGCAGCCCTCTTCTCCTACGAGCAGTACTTC
CSARAALFSYEQYF
>many|-|TRBJ1-5|TRBV4-2
TGTGCCAGCAGCCCAGGGACCGCTGATGGTCAGCCCCAGCATTTT
CASSPGTADGQPQHF
>-|-|TRBJ1-5|TRBV4-1
TGCGCCAGCAGCCGTCTAGCGGGGGGGCGAAGTCAGCCCCAGCATTTT
CASSRLAGGRSQPQHF
>many|-|TRBJ2-3|TRBV19
TGTGCCAGTAGTACCCCGGTGGGGGTGGCAGATACGCAGTATTTT
CASSTPVGVADTQYF
>-|-|TRBJ2-3|TRBV5-1
TGCGCCAGCAGCTTGGCCGGCAGCTTAGATACGCAGTATTTT
CASSLAGSLDTQYF
>few|TRBD2|TRBJ2-5|TRBV11-3
TGTACCAGCAGCTCCGGACTAGCGGGAGGGGAAGAGACCCAGTACTTC
CTSSSGLAGGEETQYF
>-|-|TRBJ1-1|TRBV19
TGTGCCAGTAGTAAAACAGGGTCCTGGGACACTGAAGCTTTCTTT
CASSKTGSWDTEAFF
>many|-|TRBJ1-5|TRBV2
TGTGCCAGCGCCCCCTCAGGGCTCCTCAATCAGCCCCAGCATTTT
CASAPSGLLNQPQHF
>many|TRBD1|TRBJ2-1|TRBV19
TGTGCCAGTAGTATCCAGACAGGGGGCGATGAGCAGTTCTTC
CASSIQTGGDEQFF
>many|-|TRBJ1-6|TRBV20-1
TGCAGTGCTAGAGATTGGGGCTATAATTCACCCCTCCACTTT
CSARDWGYNSPLHF
>-|-|TRBJ1-2|TRBV20-1
TGCAGTGCTAGTAGGGACCGCACCCTCTATGGCTACACCTTC
CSASRDRTLYGYTF
>many|-|TRBJ1-5|TRBV12-5
TGTGCTAGTGGTTACGCGGGACAGCCCCAGCATTTT
CASGYAGQPQHF
>many|-|TRBJ2-1|TRBV7-6
TGTGCCAGCAGCTCAGGGGGGACAGATTACAATGAGCAGTTCTTC
CASSSGGTDYNEQFF
>many|-|TRBJ2-3|TRBV7-2
TGTGCCAGCAGCTTAGGCCGAATCACAGATACGCAGTATTTT
CASSLGRITDTQYF
>-|TRBD1|TRBJ1-2|TRBV7-3
TGTGCCAGCAGCCTAGCGGGACAGGGCATCTATGGCTACACCTTC
CASSLAGQGIYGYTF
>-|TRBD1|TRBJ2-5|TRBV7-7
TGTGCTAGCAGCTCGTCCGGGACAGTCCAAGAGACCCAGTACTTC
CASSSSGTVQETQYF
>-|-|TRBJ2-2|TRBV28
TGTGCCATGAGGGGGGCGTACACCGGGGAGCTGTTTTTT
CAMRGAYTGELFF